This T cell receptor (beta chain) was sequenced during a study of blood T cell repertoires in COVID-19. V lost 6 bases to trimming and J lost 4 bases, with 18 bases between them. The CDR3 extends over 15 amino acids. Germline lookup yields CDR1 MNHNY and CDR2 SVGAGI (reference sequence). Sequenced by immunoSEQ multiplex PCR; TCRdb stores in-frame clones only, minus some. Among roughly 290,000 clones listed, about 91% were seen once. The sequence was collected from a woman aged 55 to 70 with acute or convalescent COVID-19. The specimen sequenced was peripheral blood. The V and J genes are TRBV6-6 and TRBJ1-2, with D maybe TRBD1 (6 bases). CDR3 nucleotides: TGTGCCAGCAGCCGAAGACAGGTCCTTGGCTATGGCTACACCTTC. Its protein is CASSRRQVLGYGYTF.